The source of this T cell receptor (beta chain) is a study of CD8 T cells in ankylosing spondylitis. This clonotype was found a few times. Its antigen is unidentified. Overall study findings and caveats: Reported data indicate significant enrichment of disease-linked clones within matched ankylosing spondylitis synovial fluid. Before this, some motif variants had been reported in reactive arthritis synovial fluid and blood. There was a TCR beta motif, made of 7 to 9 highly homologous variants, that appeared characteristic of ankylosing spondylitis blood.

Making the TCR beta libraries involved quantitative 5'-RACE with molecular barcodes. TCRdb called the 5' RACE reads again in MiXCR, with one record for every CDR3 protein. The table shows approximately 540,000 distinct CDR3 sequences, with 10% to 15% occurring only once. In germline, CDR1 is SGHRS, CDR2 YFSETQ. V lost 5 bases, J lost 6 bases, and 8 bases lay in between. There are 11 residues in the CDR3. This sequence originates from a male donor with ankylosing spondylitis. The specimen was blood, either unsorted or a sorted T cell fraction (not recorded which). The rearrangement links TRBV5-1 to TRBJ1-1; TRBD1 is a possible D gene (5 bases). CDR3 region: CASSGGAEAFF. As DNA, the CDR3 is TGCGCCAGCAGTGGAGGGGCTGAAGCTTTCTTT.